This T cell receptor (beta chain) comes out of a study of T-cell reconstitution after alpha-beta-depleted transplantation in children. Study-wide points: It was newly produced T cells that mostly accounted for T-cell counts and diversity one year after transplant. About two months after transplant, alpha-beta T cells reportedly came from several hundred expanded graft clones.

In regard to this clonotype: The antigen remains unidentified.

As it was prepared, the TCRbeta library received unique molecular identifiers. Each CDR3 protein is one row after TCRdb ran MiXCR on the PCR reads. The sample holds about a million distinct CDR3 sequences, roughly 31% seen once. This TCR came from a boy younger than two who had a stem cell transplant for SCID, so the T cells may come from the graft donor. Sequences were derived from PBMCs, mostly from graft donor cells, sampled 360 days after TCRalphabeta/CD19-depleted stem cell transplant.

In DNA form, the CDR3 reads TGTGCCAGCAGTGGACAGCGGGGAAATGAGCAGTTCTTC. Protein product: CASSGQRGNEQFF. The genes are TRBV28 and TRBJ2-1; TRBD2 might be the D (7 bases). Per the germline V gene, CDR1 is MDHEN and CDR2 is SYDVKM. The V and J ends lost 5 bases and 7 bases respectively, with 12 bases between them. The CDR3 is 13 amino acids.